The source of this T cell receptor beta chain is a study of CD8 T cells in ankylosing spondylitis. Findings and limits, study-wide: Disease-associated clones were reportedly significantly overrepresented in matched ankylosing spondylitis synovial fluid. Ankylosing spondylitis blood seemed to carry a telltale TCR beta motif made of several highly homologous variants. Peripheral blood held disease-linked clones only at relatively low frequency, and these were CD8+. Previously reported in reactive arthritis synovial fluid and blood were some of the motif variants.

This clonotype was seen repeatedly, ten times or more. Its specificity is not known. Quantitative 5'-RACE with molecular barcodes generated TCR beta libraries. TCRdb recomputed calls from the 5' RACE reads with MiXCR, one row per CDR3 protein. The sample lists roughly 490,000 distinct CDR3 sequences, about 5.7% occurring once. The receptor was derived from a male donor with ankylosing spondylitis. What was sequenced was blood, either unsorted or a sorted T cell fraction (not recorded which).

The chain's CDR3 is CASRGTSGRYNEQFF. CDR3 bases: TGTGCCAGCAGAGGAACTAGCGGGAGATACAATGAGCAGTTCTTC. The rearrangement joins TRBV5-5 to TRBJ2-1, with TRBD2 identical over 11 bases. Germline values: CDR1 SGHKS, CDR2 YYEKEE (reference sequence). The CDR3 totals 15 residues. The V segment lost 5 bases and the J segment 4 bases; nucleotides outside the gene matches: 5.